The 10 T cell receptor beta chains listed next were all sequenced from one sample in a study of cytomegalovirus exposure and HLA in healthy donors. The PCR contained 60 Vbeta and 13 Jbeta primers. Only in-frame clones appear in the TCRdb table, and some are missing; sequencing was by immunoSEQ multiplex PCR. The sample holds 120,000 or so clones; approximately 78% are singletons and the top ten take roughly a tenth. Sequencing was carried out using PBMCs. These receptors came from a man aged 25 to 40 in good health and CMV-seropositive.

V gene TRBV5-6 combines with J gene TRBJ1-1, with 8 bases lining up with TRBD1. J was trimmed by 2 bases and V by 3 bases; bases with no gene match: 3. This CDR3 spans 14 amino acids. The germline CDR1 and CDR2 sequences are SGHDT and YYEEEE. CDR3 DNA sequence: TGTGCCAGCAGCTGGGGGACAGGAAACACTGAAGCTTTCTTT. Its translation is CASSWGTGNTEAFF.

The V call is TRBV5-5, the J call TRBJ1-2, with D tentatively TRBD1 (6 bases). CDR1 and CDR2 (germline): SGHKS, YYEKEE (reference sequence). The CDR3 is made up of 15 amino acids. V dropped 6 bases and J dropped 6 bases, with 21 bases sitting between them. The CDR3 DNA follows: TGTGCCAGCACCTCGGAGGGGACGGGGGGCCATGGCTACACCTTC. As protein: CASTSEGTGGHGYTF.

This chain joins TRBV10-3 and TRBJ1-5, with D hard to call. Looked up from germline, CDR1 is ENHRY and CDR2 is SYGVKD. This CDR3 has 13 residues. V lost 7 bases and J 3 bases, leaving 10 bases between the germline ends. This chain's CDR3 is CAIKGEANQPQHF. DNA of the CDR3: TGTGCCATCAAAGGAGAGGCCAATCAGCCCCAGCATTTT.

The V and J genes are TRBV7-3 and TRBJ2-3; 8 bases match TRBD2. The V gene's germline CDR1 is SGHTA and CDR2 FQGTGA. The trim removed 2 bases at V and 6 bases at J, leaving 7 bases unmatched. The CDR3 consists of 15 residues. CDR3 protein: CASSLGGTRSDTQYF. CDR3 in DNA: TGTGCCAGCAGCTTAGGGGGGACTAGATCCGATACGCAGTATTTT.

The genes are TRBV18 and TRBJ2-5; a weak D match, TRBD2 (6 bases). The CDR3 totals 17 residues. CDR1 and CDR2 from the germline V gene are KGHSH and LQKENI. The V end was cut by 6 bases, the J end by 2 bases, with 22 bases between. The CDR3 protein is CASSPGPGGPGQETQYF. The CDR3, as DNA: TGTGCCAGCTCCCCCGGCCCCGGGGGACCCGGACAAGAGACCCAGTACTTC.

The chain joins TRBV11-1 to TRBJ2-1, with 7 bases matching TRBD2. The CDR3 is made up of 16 amino acids. From germline, CDR1 is SGHAT and CDR2 FQDESV (reference sequence). V gave up 1 base and J gave up 1 base; unmatched junction bases: 4. CDR3 residues: CASSLEEGGSYNEQFF. CDR3 in DNA: TGTGCCAGCAGCTTAGAGGAGGGAGGGTCCTACAATGAGCAGTTCTTC.

The chain combines TRBV2 with TRBJ1-5; D perhaps matches TRBD1 (6 bases). V was cut by 8 bases and J by 6 bases, with 17 bases left in between. Germline CDR1 and CDR2: SNHLY and FYNNEI. The CDR3 has 14 residues. The CDR3 sequence is CASARGGRGQPQHF. CDR3 DNA: TGTGCCAGCGCCCGAGGGGGGAGGGGTCAGCCCCAGCATTTT.

This chain links TRBV7-2 with TRBJ2-5; a weak D match, TRBD2 (5 bases). The V gene lost 1 base and the J gene lost 1 base, with 16 bases spanning the gap. CDR3 size: 17 residues. Germline loops: CDR1 SGHTA, CDR2 FQGNSA. This CDR3 reads CASSLGSFASLQETQYF. The CDR3 coding sequence is TGTGCCAGCAGCTTAGGTAGTTTCGCTAGCCTCCAAGAGACCCAGTACTTC.

This clone came up a few times. The V gene is TRBV5-4, the J gene TRBJ2-7; TRBD2 matches at 9 bases. CDR1 and CDR2 (germline): SGHNT, YYREEE (reference sequence). V trimming: 4 bases; J trimming: 0 bases; junction bases outside the gene matches: 11. The CDR3 is made up of 17 amino acids. The CDR3 reads CASSPETSGDFSYEQYF. In DNA, the CDR3 is TGTGCCAGCAGCCCCGAGACTAGCGGAGACTTCTCCTACGAGCAGTACTTC.

This clone was observed a few times. The chain couples TRBV7-6 to TRBJ2-1; 11 nucleotides agree with TRBD2. Germline V gene data show CDR1 as SGHVS and CDR2 as FNYEAQ. CDR3 length equals 15 residues. V lost 4 bases to trimming and J lost 9 bases; unmatched junction nucleotides: 8. The CDR3 DNA reads TGTGCCAGCAGCTGCATAGCGGGAGGGTTCCGTGAGCAGTTCTTC. This encodes CASSCIAGGFREQFF.